The 28 T cell receptor beta chains given below trace back to one sample, sequenced in a study of T-cell memory formation after mild COVID-19. TCRdb reprocessed the 5' RACE reads with MiXCR, giving one entry per CDR3 protein. Seen here are 400,000 to 500,000 distinct CDR3 sequences, 15% to 20% observed once, and the top ten hold about 8.8%. Material: PBMCs or a T cell subset sorted from them (not recorded which). These TCRs come from an adult woman who had mild COVID-19 (a few samples of this study predate the infection). Cell type and time point are not known.

CDR3 coding DNA: TGTGCCAGCACCCAGGGGGCTAAGGTCCAGCCCCAGCATTTT. It codes for CASTQGAKVQPQHF. V and J are TRBV6-6 and TRBJ1-5, with TRBD1 matching over 8 bases. Per germline, CDR1 MNHNY and CDR2 SVGAGI (reference sequence). This CDR3 is 14 amino acids long. The trim removed 7 bases at V and 7 bases at J, leaving 9 bases unmatched.

This chain links TRBV5-1 with TRBJ2-7; unclear D gene. The CDR3 runs to 13 residues. The germline V gene has CDR1 SGHRS and CDR2 YFSETQ. V shed 4 bases and J shed 2 bases, with 10 bases lying between them. The CDR3 DNA is TGCGCCAGCAGCCCCCGGGCACCCTACGAGCAGTACTTC. Protein: CASSPRAPYEQYF. Full variable domain (remainder filled in from reference TRBV5-1 and TRBJ2-7): KAGVTQTPRYLIKTRGQQVTLSCSPISGHRSVSWYQQTPGQGLQFLFEYFSETQRNKGNFPGRFSGRQFSNSRSEMNVSTLELGDSALYLCASSPRAPYEQYFGPGTRLTVT.

This clonotype was recorded a few times. The chain employs TRBV5-6 and TRBJ2-6, with TRBD1 as a possible D gene (6 bases). The CDR3 runs to 15 residues. Germline CDR1 and CDR2: SGHDT and YYEEEE. V was pared by 4 bases and J by 4 bases, with 12 bases between. Here the CDR3 DNA reads TGTGCCAGCAGCCCTCCAGGGGCCGGGGCCAACGTCCTGACTTTC. This encodes CASSPPGAGANVLTF.

The rearrangement joins TRBV12-3 or TRBV12-4 to TRBJ2-1; D is unresolved. Trimming shortened V by 3 bases and J by 4 bases, and 10 bases separated the two germline ends. The CDR3 is 14 residues long. Here the CDR3 DNA reads TGTGCCAGCAGTTTGAGCGCGAGATACAATGAGCAGTTCTTC. Its protein is CASSLSARYNEQFF.

In this sample, this clonotype turned up a few times. The rearrangement links TRBV24-1 to TRBJ1-2; D not resolved. Germline CDR1 is KGHDR and CDR2 is SFDVKD. The CDR3 is 12 residues long. The V end lost 3 bases, the J end lost 8 bases, and 9 bases lay between the germline ends. The CDR3 DNA is TGTGCCACCAGTGATCCCTCGGAGGGCTACACCTTC. This sequence encodes CATSDPSEGYTF.

Here the CDR3 reads CASSKSSGGPSGETQYF. The CDR3 nucleotides are TGTGCCAGCAGCAAATCTAGCGGGGGCCCTTCCGGGGAGACCCAGTACTTC. The rearrangement links TRBV21-1 to TRBJ2-5; the table's D call of TRBD2 was not tested on the DNA. TRBV21-1 is recorded as a pseudogene. This CDR3 spans 17 amino acids.

This clonotype was counted ten times or more. V and J are TRBV12-3 or TRBV12-4 and TRBJ2-3; 12 bases line up with TRBD2. This CDR3 comprises 16 residues. V lost 5 bases and J lost 4; bases outside the gene matches: 7. The CDR3 here is CASSIRTSGAPDTQYF. The CDR3 nucleotides are TGTGCCAGCAGTATCCGGACTAGCGGGGCTCCAGATACGCAGTATTTT.

The rearrangement uses TRBV28 and TRBJ1-1; D unresolved. The germline gives CDR1 MDHEN, CDR2 SYDVKM. V was pared by 4 bases and J by 7 bases, with 19 bases between. The CDR3 has 15 amino acids. The CDR3 DNA follows: TGTGCCAGCAGTTCGTCAGCCAGGCATGGGGTTGAAGCTTTCTTT. This gives the protein CASSSSARHGVEAFF.

This CDR3 is CASSESAAGYNEQFF. CDR3 sequence (DNA): TGCGCCAGCAGCGAAAGTGCGGCGGGCTACAATGAGCAGTTCTTC. The chain uses TRBV4-3 and TRBJ2-1; maybe TRBD2 (5 bases). The ends were cut back, 5 bases at V and 3 bases at J, with 14 bases in the middle. CDR1 and CDR2 (germline): LGHNA, YSLEER. The CDR3 length is 15 residues.

V and J are TRBV12-3 or TRBV12-4 and TRBJ2-5, with 13 bases lining up with TRBD2. The CDR3 has 17 amino acids. V lost 6 bases to trimming and J lost 2 bases; unmatched junction nucleotides: 9. The CDR3 DNA reads TGTGCCAGCAGCAAACTCGGACTAGCGGGAGTTCAAGAGACCCAGTACTTC. Translating it yields CASSKLGLAGVQETQYF.

The chain combines TRBV6-5 with TRBJ2-5, with 11 bases matching TRBD2. Germline-derived CDR1 and CDR2 are MNHEY and SVGAGI. This CDR3 has 18 amino acids. V lost 3 bases and J lost 2; bases outside the gene matches: 11. The CDR3 DNA reads TGTGCCAGCAGTTATCGGGGTAGCGGGGGGGCGGGACAAGAGACCCAGTACTTC. It encodes CASSYRGSGGAGQETQYF.

V and J are TRBV10-3 and TRBJ2-3; tentatively, D is TRBD2 (6 bases). V was clipped by 3 bases and J by 2 bases, with 15 bases between them. Germline CDR1 and CDR2: ENHRY and SYGVKD. CDR3 size: 16 residues. CDR3 bases: TGTGCCATCAGTGAAAGAGTGGGGAGGATCACAGATACGCAGTATTTT. It translates to CAISERVGRITDTQYF.

The chain has TRBV18 and TRBJ1-1; TRBD1 matches 8 bases. CDR3 length: 16 amino acids. Losses at the gene ends were 4 bases for V and 3 bases for J; bases not matched to a gene: 10. CDR1 is KGHSH and CDR2 is LQKENI in the germline V gene. In DNA, the CDR3 is TGTGCCAGCTCACTAACCGGGACAGGCGAATACACTGAAGCTTTCTTT. Its protein product is CASSLTGTGEYTEAFF.

This chain joins TRBV5-6 and TRBJ2-7; 8 bases match TRBD1. J lost 3 bases, V lost 4 bases, and 6 bases had no gene match. This CDR3 contains 14 residues. CDR1 SGHDT and CDR2 YYEEEE come from the germline V gene. The CDR3 loop is CASSRTGSYYEQYF. The CDR3 nucleotides are TGTGCCAGCAGCCGGACAGGGAGCTACTACGAGCAGTACTTC.

The chain couples TRBV20-1 to TRBJ2-1, with 12 bases matching TRBD2. Germline trimming cut 0 bases from V and 7 bases from J; bases unmatched to any gene: 7. Germline CDR1 is DFQATT and CDR2 is SNEGSKA (reference sequence). The CDR3 consists of 16 residues. The CDR3 DNA is TGCAGTGCTAGAGATCCACTAGCGGGAGGTACGAATGAGCAGTTCTTC. Amino acid sequence: CSARDPLAGGTNEQFF.

The chain couples TRBV2 to TRBJ2-7; TRBD2 matches at 13 bases. V shed 10 bases, J shed 5 bases, and the junction held 11 bases outside the gene matches. CDR1 is SNHLY, CDR2 FYNNEI, per germline. This CDR3 has 15 amino acids. The CDR3 spells CATLAGTSGTHEQYF. CDR3 in DNA: TGTGCCACGCTCGCCGGGACTAGCGGGACCCACGAGCAGTACTTC.

This clonotype has just a few counts. The chain links TRBV5-5 to TRBJ2-2; no reliable D call. The CDR3 contains 15 residues. Germline V lookup: CDR1 SGHKS, CDR2 YYEKEE (reference sequence). The V and J ends lost 0 bases and 4 bases respectively, with 10 bases between them. CDR3 coding DNA: TGTGCCAGCAGCTTGGTTGTCAGTAGCACCGGGGAGCTGTTTTTT. It is translated as CASSLVVSSTGELFF.

The chain uses TRBV20-1 and TRBJ2-4; maybe TRBD2 (5 bases). Germline loops: CDR1 DFQATT, CDR2 SNEGSKA (reference sequence). The CDR3 consists of 13 residues. V lost 3 bases, J lost 3 bases, and 9 bases lay in between. The CDR3, as DNA: TGCAGTGCTAGCCCCGAGGGCAAAAACATTCAGTACTTC. Its protein is CSASPEGKNIQYF.

This clonotype was picked up a small number of times. V gene TRBV6-1 combines with J gene TRBJ1-5; D is unclear. The CDR3 consists of 13 residues. The V end lost 6 bases, the J end lost 5 bases, and 11 bases lay between the germline ends. The germline V gene encodes CDR1 MNHNS and CDR2 SASEGT. CDR3 region: CASSLKPDQPQHF. CDR3 DNA sequence: TGTGCCAGCAGCCTGAAGCCTGATCAGCCCCAGCATTTT.

The gene calls are TRBV5-1 and TRBJ1-1; D remains unclear. This CDR3 spans 15 amino acids. Germline-derived CDR1 and CDR2 are SGHRS and YFSETQ. Trimming cost V 0 bases and J 0 bases, with 9 bases left between them. DNA for the CDR3: TGCGCCAGCAGCTTGGGAGGTGTTTTGAACACTGAAGCTTTCTTT. Its translation: CASSLGGVLNTEAFF. Full variable domain (missing parts from reference TRBV5-1 and TRBJ1-1): KAGVTQTPRYLIKTRGQQVTLSCSPISGHRSVSWYQQTPGQGLQFLFEYFSETQRNKGNFPGRFSGRQFSNSRSEMNVSTLELGDSALYLCASSLGGVLNTEAFFGQGTRLTVV.

This clonotype was seen a handful of times. The rearrangement joins TRBV12-3 or TRBV12-4 to TRBJ1-6, with 8 positions matching TRBD1. The CDR3 has 15 residues. With V trimmed by 3 bases and J by 8 bases, 6 bases remained unmatched. CDR3 sequence: CASSLQGASDSPLHF. The DNA for the CDR3 is TGTGCCAGCAGTTTGCAGGGGGCAAGTGATTCACCCCTCCACTTT.

V gene TRBV3-1 combines with J gene TRBJ2-1, with TRBD2 identical over 7 bases. Germline V gives CDR1 LGHDT, CDR2 YNNKEL (reference sequence). The CDR3 totals 16 residues. V was clipped by 1 base and J by 6 bases; unmatched bases: 9. The chain's CDR3 is CASSQGAGLRTNEQFF. In DNA, the CDR3 is TGTGCCAGCAGCCAAGGGGCGGGACTACGAACCAATGAGCAGTTCTTC.

This clonotype has just a few counts. V gene TRBV12-3 or TRBV12-4 combines with J gene TRBJ2-5; TRBD1 agrees at 8 bases. There are 15 residues in the CDR3. With 6 bases clipped from V and 5 bases from J, the junction kept 11 bases outside the gene matches. CDR3: CASRERTGTEETQYF. The DNA of the CDR3 is TGTGCCAGCAGAGAGAGGACAGGGACGGAGGAGACCCAGTACTTC.

A few counts support this clonotype. The V call is TRBV18, the J call TRBJ2-7; 8 bases agree with TRBD1. Germline CDR1 KGHSH, CDR2 LQKENI. V lost 6 bases, J lost 2 bases, and 3 bases stayed unmatched. This CDR3 has 13 residues. CDR3 nucleotide sequence: TGTGCCAGCTCTACGGACAGGGCCTACGAGCAGTACTTC. Its protein product is CASSTDRAYEQYF. Full variable domain (outside the CDR3, taken from reference TRBV18 and TRBJ2-7): NAGVMQNPRHLVRRRGQEARLRCSPMKGHSHVYWYRQLPEEGLKFMVYLQKENIIDESGMPKERFSAEFPKEGPSILRIQQVVRGDSAAYFCASSTDRAYEQYFGPGTRLTVT.

V and J are TRBV11-3 and TRBJ2-3; D possibly corresponds to TRBD1 (6 bases). V lost 4 bases, J lost 4 bases, and 18 bases lay in between. The CDR3 is 16 amino acids. Germline loops: CDR1 SGHNT, CDR2 YENEEA. The CDR3 DNA reads TGTGCCAGCAGCTACGCGGGTACAGGGTCAGCAGATACGCAGTATTTT. The encoded protein is CASSYAGTGSADTQYF.

The chain has TRBV6-2 or TRBV6-3 and TRBJ2-3; 8 positions match TRBD2. Germline V gene sequence: CDR1 MNHEY, CDR2 SVGEGT. CDR3 length: 18 amino acids. V was pared by 0 bases and J by 6 bases, with 14 bases of the junction left unmatched. In nucleotides, the CDR3 is TGTGCCAGCAGTTACTCTCGCATTAGCGGGACGATTGATGATACGCAGTATTTT. Translating gives CASSYSRISGTIDDTQYF.

The chain carries TRBV5-5 and TRBJ2-1; 13 nucleotides agree with TRBD2. Germline V gives CDR1 SGHKS, CDR2 YYEKEE (reference sequence). V shed 2 bases, J shed 3 bases, and the junction held 8 bases outside the gene matches. The CDR3 contains 18 residues. The CDR3 region has the DNA TGTGCCAGCAGCTTAGGACTAGCGGGAGATGGTTTCTACAATGAGCAGTTCTTC. It yields the protein CASSLGLAGDGFYNEQFF.

This clonotype has only a few counts. The rearrangement uses TRBV2 and TRBJ2-7, with 7 positions matching TRBD2. Germline assignment: CDR1 SNHLY and CDR2 FYNNEI. CDR3 length: 13 amino acids. V was pared by 11 bases and J by 0 bases, with 7 bases of the junction left unmatched. DNA for the CDR3: TGTGCCGTGAGGGAGGGTTTCTCCTACGAGCAGTACTTC. It specifies CAVREGFSYEQYF.